Listed below are T cell receptor beta chains from one sample, sequenced in a study of chemoradiotherapy in HPV16-positive cancers. TCRdb's table, derived via immunoSEQ multiplex PCR, lists solely in-frame clones and lacks some. Among more than 10,000 clones, 70% to 80% were seen once, and the ten largest hold about 1.5%. The specimen was collected from a patient who underwent chemoradiotherapy. The receptors were sampled from a human donor with HPV-associated anogenital cancer. CDR3s include the opening cysteine and the closing phenylalanine or tryptophan. D genes are given only for firm matches. Rows may omit the clone size; those that give it use once, few, many or a size class.

cdr3_nt,cdr3_aa,clone_size,d_call,j_call,v_call,cdr3_length
TGTGCCAGCAGCTTAAGATCGGGGGGCCGGGGGGAGACCCAGTACTTC,CASSLRSGGRGETQYF,-,-,TRBJ2-5,TRBV7-2,16
TGCGCCAGCAGCCCGACGGACTCTGGAAACACCATATATTTT,CASSPTDSGNTIYF,-,-,TRBJ1-3,TRBV5-1,14
TGTGCCAGCAGCATGGACACTAGCACAGATACGCAGTATTTT,CASSMDTSTDTQYF,-,-,TRBJ2-3,TRBV5-6,14
TGTGCCAGCAGCTTATCTACAGGGATGGGGGAAAAACTGTTTTTT,CASSLSTGMGEKLFF,-,-,TRBJ1-4,TRBV7-9,15
TGTGCCAGCAGCTTAGGCCAGGGGAATCAGCCCCAGCATTTT,CASSLGQGNQPQHF,once,-,TRBJ1-5,TRBV7-2,14
TGTGCCAGCCGTAAAACTAGCGCGAACACCGGGGAGCTGTTTTTT,CASRKTSANTGELFF,-,TRBD2,TRBJ2-2,TRBV2,15
TGTGCCAGCAGCTTAAAACCCGGAGGGGAGACCCAGTACTTC,CASSLKPGGETQYF,-,-,TRBJ2-5,TRBV7-6,14
TGTGCCAGCAGCTCCGGACCGTTTGCGGGGACCCAGTACTTC,CASSSGPFAGTQYF,once,-,TRBJ2-5,TRBV13,14
TGTGCCAGTAGACCCGCCGGGACAGGGACGACTGAAGCTTTCTTT,CASRPAGTGTTEAFF,-,TRBD1,TRBJ1-1,TRBV19,15
TGTGCCAGCAGCCAAGGACAGGGGAATGGCTACACCTTC,CASSQGQGNGYTF,few,TRBD1,TRBJ1-2,TRBV9,13
TGTGCCAGCAGCTTGGGCAGGGGTAATTTTGAAGCTTTCTTT,CASSLGRGNFEAFF,once,-,TRBJ1-1,TRBV11-1,14
TGTGCCAGCAATGATAGAGATTACACTGAAGCTTTCTTT,CASNDRDYTEAFF,few,-,TRBJ1-1,TRBV25-1,13
TGTGCCAGGGTGTCGGGACATAGCAATCAGCCCCAGCATTTT,CARVSGHSNQPQHF,-,-,TRBJ1-5,TRBV5-6,14
TGTGCCAGTACCAGGACTAGCGGGGGGGCCGAAAATGAGCAGTTCTTC,CASTRTSGGAENEQFF,few,TRBD2,TRBJ2-1,TRBV19,16
TGTGCCAGCACCAGATCGACCGGGACAGGGATCAACGAGCAGTACTTC,CASTRSTGTGINEQYF,-,TRBD1,TRBJ2-7,TRBV7-6,16
TGTGCCAGCAGCGCACCGGGGGGGGCCGGGACAGATACGCAGTATTTT,CASSAPGGAGTDTQYF,-,TRBD2,TRBJ2-3,TRBV9,16
TGCGCCAGCAGCCAAGAACCTTCGGGGGGTGGAAACACCATATATTTT,CASSQEPSGGGNTIYF,-,-,TRBJ1-3,TRBV4-3,16
TGTGCCAGCTCTCTGGGGACGAACACCGGGGAGCTGTTTTTT,CASSLGTNTGELFF,medium-sized,-,TRBJ2-2,TRBV6-4,14
TGTGCCAGTAGTATAGACTCGGGATTCAATCAGCCCCAGCATTTT,CASSIDSGFNQPQHF,once,-,TRBJ1-5,TRBV19,15
TGTGCCAGCAGTGAGGCCCTGCACACTGAAGCTTTCTTT,CASSEALHTEAFF,-,-,TRBJ1-1,TRBV6-1,13
TGTGCCAGCAGCTTAGAGGGGTACACGGACACCGGGGAGCTGTTTTTT,CASSLEGYTDTGELFF,few,-,TRBJ2-2,TRBV11-1,16
TGCGCCAGCAGGGGGAACCCGAGCTCTGGAAACACCATATATTTT,CASRGNPSSGNTIYF,-,-,TRBJ1-3,TRBV5-1,15
TGTGCCAGCAGCGAAGGGGGCAGGAACACTGAAGCTTTCTTT,CASSEGGRNTEAFF,few,TRBD1,TRBJ1-1,TRBV9,14
TGTGCCAGCAGCGGACAGCTCAATGAAAAACTGTTTTTT,CASSGQLNEKLFF,-,-,TRBJ1-4,TRBV7-6,13
TGTGCCATCAGTGGGGGACTAGCGGGGCCTAGCACAGATACGCAGTATTTT,CAISGGLAGPSTDTQYF,-,TRBD2,TRBJ2-3,TRBV10-3,17
TGTGCCATCAGTGTTTCAGGAGGTGGCTACACCTTC,CAISVSGGGYTF,-,-,TRBJ1-2,TRBV10-3,12
TGCGCCAGCAGCCAAGGGACAGGAGGTAATTCACCCCTCCACTTT,CASSQGTGGNSPLHF,-,TRBD1,TRBJ1-6,TRBV4-3,15
TGCAGCGTAGATACAAGCACCGGGGAGCTGTTTTTT,CSVDTSTGELFF,-,-,TRBJ2-2,TRBV29-1,12
TGTGCCAGCAGCTTGGGTGCGGGGGCCCCTAACTATGGCTACACCTTC,CASSLGAGAPNYGYTF,-,-,TRBJ1-2,TRBV5-6,16
TGTGCCAGCACCAAAAATTCAGGGAATCAGGGGGGCCAGCCCCAGCATTTT,CASTKNSGNQGGQPQHF,-,TRBD1,TRBJ1-5,TRBV7-8,17
TGCGCCAGCAGCTTGGGACACTCGTCTTCGGGGGGGGAGAAGTTCTTC,CASSLGHSSSGGEKFF,-,TRBD2,TRBJ2-1,TRBV5-1,16
TGTGCCAGCAGCGCACAAGACTGGGGGAGGGAGACCCAGTACTTC,CASSAQDWGRETQYF,-,-,TRBJ2-5,TRBV9,15
TGTGCCAGCAGTTTTCGCGGACAGGGACTGTTTTTT,CASSFRGQGLFF,few,TRBD1,TRBJ1-4,TRBV6-5,12
TGTGCCAGCAGCAGCAGGGGGATCATGAACACTGAAGCTTTCTTT,CASSSRGIMNTEAFF,-,TRBD1,TRBJ1-1,TRBV11-1,15
TGTGCCATCAGTGAGTCGGTCGAGCAGTACTTC,CAISESVEQYF,once,-,TRBJ2-7,TRBV10-3,11
TGTGCCTGGCAACAGAGTATCTATGGCTACACCTTC,CAWQQSIYGYTF,-,-,TRBJ1-2,TRBV30,12
TGCGCCAGCAGCCGTGGGAGGCTAGCCCACGAGACCCAGTACTTC,CASSRGRLAHETQYF,-,-,TRBJ2-5,TRBV4-3,15
TGTGCCAGCAGCTCGGGACGGAACCAAGAGACCCAGTACTTC,CASSSGRNQETQYF,-,-,TRBJ2-5,TRBV7-2,14
TGTGCCAGCAGCGTCACGATCAGAGGGGGCTACACCTTC,CASSVTIRGGYTF,once,-,TRBJ1-2,TRBV2,13
TGTGCCAGCAGTGAATCGGGCAATCAGCCCCAGCATTTT,CASSESGNQPQHF,few,-,TRBJ1-5,TRBV2,13
TGCAGTGCTAGATTCGGAGAAAAACTGTTTTTT,CSARFGEKLFF,-,-,TRBJ1-4,TRBV20-1,11
TGCGCCAGCAGCCAAGGTTCATGGGATGGTGGCTACACCTTC,CASSQGSWDGGYTF,few,-,TRBJ1-2,TRBV4-3,14
TGTGCCAGCAGCACTCAGACAGCAGGCACAGATACGCAGTATTTT,CASSTQTAGTDTQYF,-,-,TRBJ2-3,TRBV7-2,15
TGTGCCAGCAGCTTTTGGGGACAGGGATCCCTTGGCAATCAGCCCCAGCATTTT,CASSFWGQGSLGNQPQHF,-,TRBD1,TRBJ1-5,TRBV5-6,18
TGTGCCAGTAGTATCGCGGCAGTGAACACTGAAGCTTTCTTT,CASSIAAVNTEAFF,-,-,TRBJ1-1,TRBV19,14
TGTGCCAGCACTCCTCTCGAACAGTCCTACGAGCAGTACTTC,CASTPLEQSYEQYF,-,-,TRBJ2-7,TRBV2,14